This is a list of T cell receptor beta chains from one sample in a study of shared clonotypes between healthy human individuals. Data came from immunoSEQ multiplex PCR; TCRdb stores just in-frame clones and leaves some out. In the table there are 1.5 million to 2.5 million clones, approximately 94% of which are singletons. The sample consisted of naive CD8+ T cells sorted from blood. The receptors were gathered from a young man in good health. Each CDR3 is given without its conserved first and last residue. Each record gives: J gene, clone size, V gene, CDR3 protein. Clone size is shown for a subset of rows, as once, few, many or a class of expanded clone.

J gene: TRBJ2-2; clone size: .; V gene: TRBV5-4; CDR3 protein: ASSLVLAPGELF
J gene: TRBJ2-3; clone size: .; V gene: TRBV29-1; CDR3 protein: SVEDRQGKDTQY
J gene: TRBJ1-1; clone size: .; V gene: TRBV19; CDR3 protein: ASSMAGRNTEAF
J gene: TRBJ2-2; clone size: .; V gene: TRBV11-2; CDR3 protein: ASVLQQNTGELF
J gene: TRBJ2-1; clone size: .; V gene: TRBV5-1; CDR3 protein: ASSTPRLDSLKHNEQF
J gene: TRBJ2-7; clone size: .; V gene: TRBV5-4; CDR3 protein: ASSLGTGGYDEQY
J gene: TRBJ1-1; clone size: .; V gene: TRBV6-5; CDR3 protein: ASSATGQTEAF
J gene: TRBJ1-2; clone size: .; V gene: TRBV4-1; CDR3 protein: ASSQDGDRRYGYT
J gene: TRBJ1-1; clone size: .; V gene: TRBV7-9; CDR3 protein: ASSLFFTGASPFEAF
J gene: TRBJ2-1; clone size: .; V gene: TRBV7-9; CDR3 protein: ASKIPRSQGHNNEQF
J gene: TRBJ1-3; clone size: .; V gene: TRBV30; CDR3 protein: AWSSAYSGNTIY
J gene: TRBJ2-3; clone size: .; V gene: TRBV2; CDR3 protein: ASVSGGTDTQY
J gene: TRBJ2-7; clone size: .; V gene: TRBV2; CDR3 protein: ASTSGLSYEQY
J gene: TRBJ1-2; clone size: .; V gene: TRBV5-6; CDR3 protein: ASSDFRELYGYT
J gene: TRBJ2-7; clone size: .; V gene: TRBV5-1; CDR3 protein: ASSSWDRSYEQY
J gene: TRBJ1-1; clone size: once; V gene: TRBV5-6; CDR3 protein: ASSFDTNTEAF
J gene: TRBJ1-3; clone size: .; V gene: TRBV18; CDR3 protein: ASSPPVGRVDGNTIY